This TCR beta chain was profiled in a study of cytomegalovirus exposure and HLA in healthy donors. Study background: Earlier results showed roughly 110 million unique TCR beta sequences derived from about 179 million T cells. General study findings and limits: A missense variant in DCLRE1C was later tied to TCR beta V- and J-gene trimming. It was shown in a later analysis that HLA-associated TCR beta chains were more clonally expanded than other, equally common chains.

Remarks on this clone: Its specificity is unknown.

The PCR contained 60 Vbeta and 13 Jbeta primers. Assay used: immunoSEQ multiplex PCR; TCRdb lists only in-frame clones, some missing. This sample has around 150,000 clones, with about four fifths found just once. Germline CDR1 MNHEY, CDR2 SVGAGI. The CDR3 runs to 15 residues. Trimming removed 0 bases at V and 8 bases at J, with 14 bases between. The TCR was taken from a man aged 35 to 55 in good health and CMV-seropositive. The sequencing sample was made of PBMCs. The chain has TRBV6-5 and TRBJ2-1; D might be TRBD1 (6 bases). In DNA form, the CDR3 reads TGTGCCAGCAGTTACTCGGCCCTGGGGGCAGATGAGCAGTTCTTC. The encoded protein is CASSYSALGADEQFF.